This record covers a single TCR beta chain. Antigen unknown. The sample originates from a study of beta chain features in type 1 diabetes. Germline-derived CDR1 and CDR2 are SGHTA and FQGNSA. The CDR3 contains 15 residues. V lost 1 base, J lost 10 bases, and 6 bases stayed unmatched. The whole isolated RNA underwent reverse transcription, so sequencing captured expressed TCRB transcripts. Profiled with immunoSEQ multiplex PCR; TCRdb holds only in-frame clones, not every one. The table has about 370,000 clones, roughly 16% seen once. Study findings and constraints: Among patients with Type 1 diabetes, TCRB CDR3s were moderately but significantly shorter in every one of the four CD4+ subsets.

Input material: naive CD4+ T cells from blood. This sequence originates from a young woman in good health. The chain employs TRBV7-2 and TRBJ2-1, with 11 bases aligning to TRBD2. The CDR3 here is CASSLVTSGSGEQFF. DNA for the CDR3: TGTGCCAGCAGCTTAGTAACTAGCGGGAGCGGAGAGCAGTTCTTC.